These 4 T cell receptor beta chains came from one sample sequenced in a study of tumor-infiltrating lymphocytes in oesophageal squamous cell carcinoma. TCRdb independently ran MiXCR on the PCR reads; one entry per CDR3 protein. The sample records nearly 20,000 distinct CDR3 sequences, less than 50% being singletons. The specimen was blood. The receptors stem from a male donor with esophageal squamous cell carcinoma.

The chain uses TRBV28 and TRBJ2-1, with D possibly TRBD2 on 5 matching bases. This CDR3 is 16 amino acids long. Trimming removed 0 bases from V and 2 bases from J, with 11 bases in between. Germline values: CDR1 MDHEN, CDR2 SYDVKM. The CDR3, as DNA: TGTGCCAGCAGTTTATGGTCGGGATCCCCCTACAATGAGCAGTTCTTC. Its protein is CASSLWSGSPYNEQFF. Together with reference TRBV28 and TRBJ2-1, the CDR3 gives the full variable domain: DVKVTQSSRYLVKRTGEKVFLECVQDMDHENMFWYRQDPGLGLRLIYFSYDVKMKEKGDIPEGYSVSREKKERFSLILESASTNQTSMYLCASSLWSGSPYNEQFFGPGTRLTVL.

This clonotype was detected ten times or more. The chain carries TRBV7-9 and TRBJ2-5; no firm D call. The assigned J gene may be wrong: the sequence end matches TRBJ2-7 better. CDR1 is SEHNR, CDR2 FQNEAQ, per germline (reference sequence). The CDR3 has 13 residues. CDR3 sequence: CASKDPRVDEQYF. The CDR3 nucleotides read TGTGCCAGCAAAGATCCCCGGGTGGACGAGCAGTACTTC.

In regard to this clonotype: Likely a read error: the CDR3 ends without its conserved phenylalanine or tryptophan. The limits of the CDR3 on the DNA are not certain, so only TCRdb's listed CDR3 is given. The genes are TRBV6-1 and TRBJ2-1; the table gives TRBD1 as D, unverified against the DNA. Germline values: CDR1 MNHNS, CDR2 SASEGT. Counting both end residues, the CDR3 totals 15 amino acids. CDR3 in amino acids: CASRTGVEYGYTFGS.

This clonotype has at least ten counts. The CDR3 does not end in the conserved phenylalanine or tryptophan, so this is likely a read error. The DNA is left out, because the CDR3 cannot be placed on it with certainty; the CDR3 is given as TCRdb lists it. The CDR3 sequence is CASRPWGA. This sequence joins TRBV27 and TRBJ1-2. The CDR3 length is 8 residues, termini included. CDR1 is MNHEY and CDR2 is SMNVEV in the germline V gene (reference sequence).